Shown below are 5 T cell receptor beta chains from a single sample sequenced in a study of cytomegalovirus exposure and HLA in healthy donors. The PCR used 60 Vbeta and 13 Jbeta primers. Clones were sequenced by immunoSEQ multiplex PCR, and TCRdb holds only the in-frame ones, with some missing. This table has about 130,000 clones, roughly 70% appearing once. The sample consisted of PBMCs. Receptors were obtained from a young man in good health and CMV-seronegative.

The chain is built from TRBV7-2 and TRBJ1-3; maybe TRBD1 (5 bases). Per the germline V gene, CDR1 is SGHTA and CDR2 is FQGNSA. CDR3 length: 15 residues. V was trimmed by 1 base and J by 4 bases, leaving 11 bases between them. CDR3 sequence (DNA): TGTGCCAGCAGCTTAGGCGGGGCGACGGGAAACACCATATATTTT. This codes for CASSLGGATGNTIYF.

This chain connects TRBV11-2 to TRBJ2-4; 8 positions agree with TRBD1. CDR3 size: 16 residues. CDR1 and CDR2 (germline): SGHAT, FQNNGV. J gave up 2 bases and V 5 bases, and 8 bases lay outside the gene matches. This chain's CDR3 is CASSPQGAWTKNIQYF. The CDR3 bases are TGTGCCAGCAGCCCTCAGGGGGCTTGGACCAAAAACATTCAGTACTTC.

This sequence joins TRBV6-7 and TRBJ2-2; 9 positions match TRBD1. TRBV6-7 is assigned to the ORF class and has an uncertain function. V shed 5 bases, J shed 5 bases, and the junction held 9 bases outside the gene matches. This CDR3 spans 16 amino acids. CDR3 sequence reads: CASSTYRTGVTGELFF. As DNA, the CDR3 is TGTGCCAGCAGTACTTACAGGACAGGGGTTACCGGGGAGCTGTTTTTT.

V is TRBV9 and J is TRBJ2-5; a weak D match, TRBD2 (6 bases). V lost 1 base and J lost 5, with 15 bases in between. Germline V CDR1 and CDR2: SGDLS, YYNGEE. CDR3 length: 15 amino acids. CDR3 bases: TGTGCCAGCAGCGTAAATCGCGGGGCGGCGGAGACCCAGTACTTC. Protein sequence: CASSVNRGAAETQYF. Full variable domain (outside the CDR3, taken from reference TRBV9 and TRBJ2-5): DSGVTQTPKHLITATGQRVTLRCSPRSGDLSVYWYQQSLDQGLQFLIQYYNGEERAKGNILERFSAQQFPDLHSELNLSSLELGDSALYFCASSVNRGAAETQYFGPGTRLLVL.

This clone was counted at least ten times. V and J are TRBV19 and TRBJ2-3; tentatively, D is TRBD1 (6 bases). Germline V gene sequence: CDR1 LNHDA, CDR2 SQIVND (reference sequence). Trimming removed 10 bases at V and 4 bases at J, with 18 bases between. This CDR3 is built from 14 residues. Here the CDR3 reads CATSGVHHADTQYF. The CDR3 DNA follows: TGTGCCACGTCAGGGGTGCATCACGCAGATACGCAGTATTTT.